These 21 T cell receptor beta chains were all obtained from the same sample, sequenced in a study of blood T cell repertoires in COVID-19. Sequencing was performed with immunoSEQ multiplex PCR; in TCRdb, only in-frame clones are kept and a portion is missing. The sample yields more than 450,000 clones, about nine tenths seen once. Sequenced input: PBMCs or T cells enriched from blood (not recorded which). These receptors all come from a woman younger than 30 who had recovered from COVID-19.

The chain is built from TRBV5-3 and TRBJ1-3; possible D gene TRBD1, 5 bases. TRBV5-3 counts as an open reading frame of uncertain function. V was clipped by 1 base and J by 7 bases, with 15 bases between them. The length of the CDR3 is 15 residues. CDR3 amino acids: CARSLRGQKRNTIYF. CDR3 coding DNA: TGTGCCAGAAGCTTGCGTGGACAAAAGAGGAACACCATATATTTT.

The genes are TRBV20-1 and TRBJ2-6, with D unresolved. The CDR3 runs 14 residues. Deletions cut 3 bases from V and 1 base from J, with 7 bases between. Germline lookup yields CDR1 DFQATT and CDR2 SNEGSKA (reference sequence). In nucleotides, the CDR3 is TGCAGTGCTAGTGCGGTTTCTGGGGCCAACGTCCTGACTTTC. This codes for CSASAVSGANVLTF.

This clone was recorded only once. This chain uses TRBV2 with TRBJ1-2, with TRBD1 identical over 7 bases. This CDR3 spans 18 amino acids. The J segment lost 3 bases and the V segment lost 4 bases, leaving 17 bases of the junction unmatched. CDR1 is SNHLY, CDR2 FYNNEI, per germline. CDR3 in amino acids: CASSGPLNVDRVDYGYTF. The CDR3 region has the DNA TGTGCCAGCAGTGGACCACTAAACGTAGACAGGGTGGACTATGGCTACACCTTC.

V is TRBV5-1 and J is TRBJ2-3; D perhaps matches TRBD1 (8 bases). V gave up 0 bases and J gave up 4 bases, with 18 bases separating them. Germline V gives CDR1 SGHRS, CDR2 YFSETQ. The CDR3 spans 17 residues. The CDR3 nucleotides read TGCGCCAGCAGCTTGGCCTCAACAGGGGGGGCCCCAGATACGCAGTATTTT. It codes for CASSLASTGGAPDTQYF.

This clone occurred once. The J gene is TRBJ1-5, the V gene TRBV28, with 10 bases lining up with TRBD1. The CDR3 loop spans 19 amino acids. Germline loops: CDR1 MDHEN, CDR2 SYDVKM. The V segment lost 2 bases and the J segment 2 bases; nucleotides outside the gene matches: 12. CDR3 nucleotide sequence: TGTGCCAGCAGTTTACGCAACACCTACGGGACAGGGGGCAATCAGCCCCAGCATTTT. Translating gives CASSLRNTYGTGGNQPQHF.

The rearrangement uses TRBV30 and TRBJ1-1; the D gene is possibly TRBD1 (5 bases). V was cut by 4 bases and J by 0 bases, with 12 bases left in between. The CDR3 spans 14 residues. Germline assignment: CDR1 GTSNPN and CDR2 SVGIG (reference sequence). CDR3 residues: CAWTGEAMNTEAFF. CDR3 in DNA: TGTGCCTGGACGGGGGAAGCCATGAACACTGAAGCTTTCTTT.

CDR3 DNA sequence: TGTGCCTGGAGTAGATCTCGGGACACTGAAGCTTTCTTT. The encoded protein is CAWSRSRDTEAFF. This rearrangement joins TRBV30 to TRBJ1-1; D gene uncertain. Germline CDR1 and CDR2: GTSNPN and SVGIG (reference sequence). V was clipped by 2 bases and J by 3 bases, with 10 bases between them. This CDR3 comprises 13 residues.

This clone was recorded a few times. This sequence joins TRBV28 and TRBJ1-3; no clear D. The CDR3 length is 15 residues. CDR1 and CDR2 (germline): MDHEN, SYDVKM. With 3 bases removed from V and 0 bases from J, the gap between germline ends came to 9 bases. The CDR3 region has the DNA TGTGCCAGCAGTTTCGGGTCCTTCTCTGGAAACACCATATATTTT. Amino acids: CASSFGSFSGNTIYF.

The chain has TRBV7-3 and TRBJ1-1; TRBD1 matches 8 bases. CDR1 and CDR2 from the germline V gene are SGHTA and FQGTGA. CDR3 length equals 15 residues. V dropped 5 bases and J dropped 0; count of bases not matched to a gene: 5. In DNA, the CDR3 is TGTGCCAGCAGCCCCCGGACAGGGCTGAACACTGAAGCTTTCTTT. It is translated as CASSPRTGLNTEAFF.

This chain links TRBV7-2 with TRBJ1-5; 7 bases fit TRBD1. CDR3 size: 15 residues. Trimming removed 4 bases from V and 4 bases from J; junction bases left unmatched: 7. CDR1 and CDR2 from the germline V gene are SGHTA and FQGNSA. CDR3 loop: CASSSHPGQNQPQHF. CDR3 DNA: TGTGCCAGCAGCTCGCATCCGGGACAGAATCAGCCCCAGCATTTT.

The rearrangement joins TRBV2 to TRBJ1-1, with D possibly matching TRBD1 (5 bases). The V and J ends lost 4 bases and 2 bases respectively, with 14 bases between them. The V gene's germline CDR1 is SNHLY and CDR2 FYNNEI. The CDR3 length is 15 residues. For the CDR3, the DNA is TGTGCCAGCAGTGTTGGAGGGGCGGGAAACACTGAAGCTTTCTTT. Encoded protein: CASSVGGAGNTEAFF.

In this sample, this clone turned up once. This rearrangement joins TRBV15 to TRBJ1-1; no reliable D call. V was shortened by 5 bases and J by 8 bases, with 18 bases between the two germline ends. The CDR3 totals 14 residues. CDR1 is LNHNV, CDR2 YYDKDF, per germline (reference sequence). CDR3 sequence reads: CATSARLPPTEAFF. The CDR3, as DNA: TGTGCCACCAGCGCCCGACTGCCCCCAACCGAAGCTTTCTTT.

This chain uses TRBV7-9 with TRBJ2-7, with D uncertain. CDR3 length: 14 amino acids. The V and J ends lost 5 bases and 5 bases respectively, with 16 bases between them. Germline CDR1 and CDR2: SEHNR and FQNEAQ (reference sequence). The CDR3 nucleotides read TGTGCCAGCAGCGCAATGGAGAGAGGTAACGAGCAGTACTTC. Its protein product is CASSAMERGNEQYF.

In the case of this clone: In the same sample, other DNA sequences code for this CDR3. This chain joins TRBV20-1 and TRBJ2-7; D gene ambiguous. V shed 0 bases and J shed 7 bases, with 4 bases lying between them. This CDR3 has 10 amino acids. The V gene's germline CDR1 is DFQATT and CDR2 SNEGSKA (reference sequence). The CDR3 sequence is CSARDNEQYF. Written as DNA, the CDR3 is TGCAGTGCTAGAGATAATGAGCAGTACTTC.

V and J are TRBV10-2 and TRBJ1-1; no definite D call. The CDR3 is made up of 12 amino acids. The V and J ends lost 4 bases and 5 bases respectively, with 8 bases between them. Germline CDR1 WSHSY, CDR2 SAAADI. The CDR3 region is CASSADTTEAFF. The CDR3, as DNA: TGCGCCAGCAGTGCCGACACGACTGAAGCTTTCTTT.

The chain recombines TRBV6-1 with TRBJ2-2, with D possibly TRBD1 on 6 matching bases. V shed 0 bases and J shed 2 bases, with 10 bases lying between them. This CDR3 is 16 amino acids long. From germline, CDR1 is MNHNS and CDR2 SASEGT. In nucleotides, the CDR3 is TGTGCCAGCAGTGAAGCGATGGGGGCCAACACCGGGGAGCTGTTTTTT. Translation gives CASSEAMGANTGELFF.

The chain uses TRBV19 and TRBJ2-7, with D hard to call. V was cut by 3 bases and J by 7 bases, with 16 bases left in between. In germline, CDR1 is LNHDA, CDR2 SQIVND (reference sequence). This CDR3 spans 14 amino acids. DNA of the CDR3: TGTGCCAGTAGTATGGGTTCGGAGAATCCGGAGCAGTACTTC. Amino acids: CASSMGSENPEQYF.

The chain is built from TRBV7-8 and TRBJ2-5; D not certain. CDR1 is SGHVS and CDR2 is FQNEAQ in the germline V gene. Trimming pared 5 bases from V and 5 bases from J, leaving 6 bases between. This CDR3 is 11 amino acids long. In nucleotides, the CDR3 is TGTGCCAGCAGCCAGAGCGAGACCCAGTACTTC. Protein product: CASSQSETQYF.

This rearrangement joins TRBV25-1 to TRBJ1-6; 8 bases map to TRBD1. The germline gives CDR1 MGHDK, CDR2 SYGVNS. The CDR3 runs to 16 residues. V was clipped by 0 bases and J by 7 bases; unmatched bases: 5. CDR3 sequence (DNA): TGTGCCAGCAGTGAATATAGGGACAGGTGGAATTCACCCCTCCACTTT. This encodes CASSEYRDRWNSPLHF.

The chain recombines TRBV7-9 with TRBJ1-3, with D unclear. Germline CDR1 SEHNR, CDR2 FQNEAQ (reference sequence). The CDR3 is 15 amino acids. V lost 2 bases and J 8 bases, leaving 16 bases between the germline ends. Here the CDR3 DNA reads TGTGCCAGCAGCTTAATGGGGAGCCCCGGGGACACCATATATTTT. Translated, it gives CASSLMGSPGDTIYF.

The chain carries TRBV3-1 (or the pseudogene TRBV3-2) and TRBJ2-7, with TRBD2 matching over 10 bases. Germline assignment: CDR1 LGHDT and CDR2 YNNKEL (reference sequence). The CDR3 totals 14 residues. V shed 4 bases, J shed 7 bases, and the junction held 7 bases outside the gene matches. In DNA, the CDR3 is TGTGCCAGCAGCCCAAGCGGGGGGGCGGGAGAGCAGTACTTC. Protein product: CASSPSGGAGEQYF.